A single sample gave rise to the 13 T cell receptor beta chains below, sequenced in a study of siplizumab effects on memory and regulatory T cells. Sequencing was performed with immunoSEQ multiplex PCR; in TCRdb, only in-frame clones are kept and a portion is missing. The sample holds roughly 60,000 clones; approximately 97% are singletons and the top ten take 0.08% to 0.1%. Sequencing was done on a sample of naive CD8+ T cells sorted from blood. These receptors were obtained from a human donor in good health.

The J gene is TRBJ1-6, the V gene TRBV2, with D tentatively TRBD1 (5 bases). Trimming cost V 0 bases and J 7 bases, with 10 bases left between them. This CDR3 is built from 15 residues. Germline CDR1 SNHLY, CDR2 FYNNEI. The CDR3 loop reads CASSEAGQGNSPLHF. CDR3 DNA sequence: TGTGCCAGCAGTGAAGCTGGGCAGGGCAATTCACCCCTCCACTTT.

The rearrangement joins TRBV2 to TRBJ1-1, with unresolved D. Looked up from germline, CDR1 is SNHLY and CDR2 is FYNNEI. The CDR3 length is 14 residues. Trimming took off 2 bases at V and 0 bases at J, with 7 bases between the two ends. CDR3 protein: CASSETALNTEAFF. CDR3 bases: TGTGCCAGCAGTGAAACAGCGTTGAACACTGAAGCTTTCTTT.

This clone was picked up one time. The chain is built from TRBV14 and TRBJ2-7; 7 bases match TRBD1. Losses at the gene ends were 4 bases for V and 3 bases for J; bases not matched to a gene: 3. The CDR3 covers 13 residues. The germline gives CDR1 SGHDN, CDR2 FVKESK. The CDR3 is CASSLGDSYEQYF. CDR3 bases: TGTGCCAGCAGCCTAGGGGACAGCTACGAGCAGTACTTC.

The chain joins TRBV27 to TRBJ2-1, with 8 bases matching TRBD2. Germline V lookup: CDR1 MNHEY, CDR2 SMNVEV (reference sequence). The CDR3 is made up of 11 amino acids. CDR3 amino acids: CPGAGDNEQFF. CDR3 bases: TGTCCGGGAGCGGGGGACAATGAGCAGTTCTTC.

V gene TRBV2 combines with J gene TRBJ2-3; a possible D gene is TRBD2 (6 bases). V was shortened by 6 bases and J by 4 bases, with 23 bases between the two germline ends. Germline CDR1 is SNHLY and CDR2 is FYNNEI. This CDR3 contains 17 residues. Written as DNA, the CDR3 is TGTGCCAGCAGCGCCACAGACCCGGAGGGTTGGTCAGATACGCAGTATTTT. As protein: CASSATDPEGWSDTQYF.

This clone appeared a single time. V gene TRBV2 combines with J gene TRBJ2-7; 10 nucleotides align to TRBD1. Germline values: CDR1 SNHLY, CDR2 FYNNEI. The V gene end was trimmed by 6 bases and the J gene end by 4 bases; junction bases not matched to a gene: 9. This CDR3 region has 15 residues. The CDR3 bases are TGTGCCAGCAGGGACTCCGGACAGGGGGAGTACGAGCAGTACTTC. Protein: CASRDSGQGEYEQYF.

The chain links TRBV2 to TRBJ1-2, with D possibly matching TRBD1 (6 bases). V was trimmed by 7 bases and J by 6 bases, leaving 18 bases between them. The CDR3 loop spans 14 amino acids. The germline gives CDR1 SNHLY, CDR2 FYNNEI. Written as DNA, the CDR3 is TGTGCCAGCATTTCGGGGGGCGATTTAGATGGCTACACCTTC. Translation gives CASISGGDLDGYTF.

CDR3 residues: CASSETLGVITDTQYF. For the CDR3, the DNA is TGCGCCAGCAGTGAGACCTTGGGGGTTATCACAGATACGCAGTATTTT. The chain combines TRBV10-1 with TRBJ2-3, with D perhaps being TRBD1 or TRBD2 (5 bases each). The CDR3 runs 16 residues. Trimming removed 2 bases from V and 2 bases from J, with 14 bases in between. Germline V CDR1 and CDR2: WNHNN, SYGVQD (reference sequence).

The chain joins TRBV9 to TRBJ2-7; D is undetermined. Germline V gene lookup returns CDR1 SGDLS and CDR2 YYNGEE. The CDR3 loop spans 14 amino acids. V lost 0 bases to trimming and J lost 0 bases, with 7 bases between them. The CDR3 spells CASSVGADSYEQYF. Written as DNA, the CDR3 is TGTGCCAGCAGCGTAGGGGCAGACTCCTACGAGCAGTACTTC. The full variable domain, rest sourced from reference TRBV9 and TRBJ2-7, is DSGVTQTPKHLITATGQRVTLRCSPRSGDLSVYWYQQSLDQGLQFLIQYYNGEERAKGNILERFSAQQFPDLHSELNLSSLELGDSALYFCASSVGADSYEQYFGPGTRLTVT.

The chain carries TRBV27 and TRBJ2-7; D is undetermined. Per the germline V gene, CDR1 is MNHEY and CDR2 is SMNVEV (reference sequence). Deletions cut 2 bases from V and 3 bases from J, with 11 bases between. The CDR3 extends over 14 amino acids. The CDR3 sequence: CASSLTPSDYEQYF. CDR3 sequence (DNA): TGTGCCAGCAGTTTAACCCCCTCAGACTACGAGCAGTACTTC.

The chain employs TRBV7-6 and TRBJ2-7; 9 bases match TRBD2. V was clipped by 7 bases and J by 1 base; unmatched bases: 2. Germline CDR1 and CDR2: SGHVS and FNYEAQ. The CDR3 has 13 residues. This CDR3 reads CASKAGGSYEQYF. CDR3 DNA: TGTGCCAGCAAGGCGGGAGGGTCCTACGAGCAGTACTTC. The complete variable domain, with remaining parts taken from reference TRBV7-6 and TRBJ2-7, reads GAGVSQSPRYKVTKRGQDVALRCDPISGHVSLYWYRQALGQGPEFLTYFNYEAQQDKSGLPNDRFSAERPEGSISTLTIQRTEQRDSAMYRCASKAGGSYEQYFGPGTRLTVT.

This clone showed up just once. The V gene is TRBV11-2, the J gene TRBJ2-3; TRBD1 is a possible D gene (6 bases). V lost 0 bases and J 2 bases, leaving 9 bases between the germline ends. The CDR3 extends over 15 amino acids. Looked up from germline, CDR1 is SGHAT and CDR2 is FQNNGV. CDR3 in amino acids: CASSLEGASTDTQYF. The CDR3, as DNA: TGTGCCAGCAGCTTAGAGGGGGCCTCCACAGATACGCAGTATTTT.

The chain carries TRBV19 and TRBJ2-1; D assignment may be TRBD1 or TRBD2 (5 bases each). Germline V lookup: CDR1 LNHDA, CDR2 SQIVND (reference sequence). V was shortened by 4 bases and J by 10 bases, with 20 bases between the two germline ends. This CDR3 region has 15 residues. The CDR3 bases are TGTGCCAGTAGTAGCCGGGACCCACGACCACAGGAGCAGTTCTTC. Protein product: CASSSRDPRPQEQFF.